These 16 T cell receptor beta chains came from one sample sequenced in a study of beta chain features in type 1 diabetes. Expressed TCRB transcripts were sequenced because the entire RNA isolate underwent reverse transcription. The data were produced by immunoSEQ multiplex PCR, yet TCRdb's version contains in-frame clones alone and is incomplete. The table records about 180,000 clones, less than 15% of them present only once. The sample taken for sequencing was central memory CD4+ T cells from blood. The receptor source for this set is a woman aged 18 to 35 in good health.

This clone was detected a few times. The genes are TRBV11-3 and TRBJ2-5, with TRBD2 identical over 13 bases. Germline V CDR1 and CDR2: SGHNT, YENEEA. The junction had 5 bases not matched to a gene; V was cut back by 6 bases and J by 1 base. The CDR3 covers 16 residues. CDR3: CASRSGLAGSQETQYF. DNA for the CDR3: TGTGCCAGCAGGTCGGGACTAGCGGGATCCCAAGAGACCCAGTACTTC.

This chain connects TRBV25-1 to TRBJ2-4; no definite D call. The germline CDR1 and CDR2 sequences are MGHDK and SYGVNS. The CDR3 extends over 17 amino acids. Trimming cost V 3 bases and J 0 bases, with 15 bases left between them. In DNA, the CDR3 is TGTGCCAGCAGTGACCCCCATGGAGCCCAAGCCAAAAACATTCAGTACTTC. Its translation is CASSDPHGAQAKNIQYF.

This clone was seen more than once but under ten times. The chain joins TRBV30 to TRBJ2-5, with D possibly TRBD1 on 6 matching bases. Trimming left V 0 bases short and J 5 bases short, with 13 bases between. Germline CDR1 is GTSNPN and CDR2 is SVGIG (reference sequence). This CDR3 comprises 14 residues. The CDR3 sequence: CAWSVGQYRETQYF. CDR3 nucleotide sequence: TGTGCCTGGAGTGTTGGACAGTACCGGGAGACCCAGTACTTC.

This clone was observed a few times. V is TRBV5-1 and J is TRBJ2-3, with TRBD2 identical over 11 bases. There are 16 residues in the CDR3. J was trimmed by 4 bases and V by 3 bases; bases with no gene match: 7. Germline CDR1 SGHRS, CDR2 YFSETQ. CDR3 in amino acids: CASSSMTSGVADTQYF. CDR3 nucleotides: TGCGCCAGCAGCTCTATGACTAGCGGGGTGGCAGATACGCAGTATTTT.

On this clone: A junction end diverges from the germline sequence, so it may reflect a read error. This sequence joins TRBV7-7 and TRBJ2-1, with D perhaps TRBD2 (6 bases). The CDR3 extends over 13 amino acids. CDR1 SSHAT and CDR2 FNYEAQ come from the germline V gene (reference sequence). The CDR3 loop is CASSSGLGNEQFF. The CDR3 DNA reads TGTGCTAGCAGCTCGGGACTTGGAAATGAGCAGTTCTTC.

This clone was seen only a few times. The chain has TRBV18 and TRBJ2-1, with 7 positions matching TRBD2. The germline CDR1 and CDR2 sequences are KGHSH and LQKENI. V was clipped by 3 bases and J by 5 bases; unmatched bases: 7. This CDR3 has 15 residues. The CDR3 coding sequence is TGTGCCAGCTCACCCGCGGGAGTTTCAAACAATGAGCAGTTCTTC. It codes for CASSPAGVSNNEQFF.

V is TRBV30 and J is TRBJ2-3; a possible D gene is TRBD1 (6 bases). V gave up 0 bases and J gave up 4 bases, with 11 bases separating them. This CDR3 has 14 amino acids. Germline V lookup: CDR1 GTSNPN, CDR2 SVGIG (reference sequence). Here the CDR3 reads CAWSVLQGSDTQYF. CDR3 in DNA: TGTGCCTGGAGTGTACTCCAGGGGTCAGATACGCAGTATTTT.

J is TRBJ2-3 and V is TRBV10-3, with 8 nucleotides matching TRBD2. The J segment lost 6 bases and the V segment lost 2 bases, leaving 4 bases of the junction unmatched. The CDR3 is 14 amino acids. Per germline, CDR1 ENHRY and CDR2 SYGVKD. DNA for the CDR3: TGTGCCATCAGTGAGCGGACTAGCTCCGATACGCAGTATTTT. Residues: CAISERTSSDTQYF.

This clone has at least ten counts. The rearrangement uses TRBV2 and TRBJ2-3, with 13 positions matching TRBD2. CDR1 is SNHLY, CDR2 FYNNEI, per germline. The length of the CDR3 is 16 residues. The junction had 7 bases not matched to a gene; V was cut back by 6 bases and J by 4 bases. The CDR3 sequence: CASRRTSGSISDTQYF. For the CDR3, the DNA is TGTGCCAGCAGGCGGACTAGCGGGAGTATCTCAGATACGCAGTATTTT.

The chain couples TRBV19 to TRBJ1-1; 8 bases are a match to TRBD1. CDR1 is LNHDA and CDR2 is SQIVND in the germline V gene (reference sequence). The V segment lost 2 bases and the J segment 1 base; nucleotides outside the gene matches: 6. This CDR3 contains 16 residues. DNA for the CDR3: TGTGCCAGTAGTATACCAGGGGGCGCGGCGAACACTGAAGCTTTCTTT. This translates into CASSIPGGAANTEAFF.

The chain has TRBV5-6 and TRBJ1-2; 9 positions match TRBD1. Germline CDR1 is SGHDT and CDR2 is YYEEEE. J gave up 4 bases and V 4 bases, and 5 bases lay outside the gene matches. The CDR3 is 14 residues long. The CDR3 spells CASSDIQGAYGYTF. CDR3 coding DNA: TGTGCCAGCAGCGACATACAGGGGGCCTATGGCTACACCTTC.

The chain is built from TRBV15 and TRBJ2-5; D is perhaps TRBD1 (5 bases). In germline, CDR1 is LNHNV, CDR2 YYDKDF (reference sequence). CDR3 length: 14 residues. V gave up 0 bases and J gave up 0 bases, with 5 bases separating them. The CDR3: CATSRDRDQETQYF. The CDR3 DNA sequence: TGTGCCACCAGCAGAGACAGGGACCAAGAGACCCAGTACTTC.

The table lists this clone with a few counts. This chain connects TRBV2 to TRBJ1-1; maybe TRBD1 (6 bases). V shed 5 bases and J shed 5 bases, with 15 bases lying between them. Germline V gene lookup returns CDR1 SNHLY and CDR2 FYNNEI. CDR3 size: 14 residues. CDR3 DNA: TGTGCCAGCAGTACCACAGGGCCTAGGACTGAAGCTTTCTTT. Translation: CASSTTGPRTEAFF. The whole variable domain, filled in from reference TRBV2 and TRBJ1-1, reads EPEVTQTPSHQVTQMGQEVILRCVPISNHLYFYWYRQILGQKVEFLVSFYNNEISEKSEIFDDQFSVERPDGSNFTLKIRSTKLEDSAMYFCASSTTGPRTEAFFGQGTRLTVV.

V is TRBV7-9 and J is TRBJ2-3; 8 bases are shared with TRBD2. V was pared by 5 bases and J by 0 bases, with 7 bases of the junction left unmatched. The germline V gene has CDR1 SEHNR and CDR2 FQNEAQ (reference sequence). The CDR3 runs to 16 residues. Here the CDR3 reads CASSPGGYTSTDTQYF. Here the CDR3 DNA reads TGTGCCAGCAGCCCGGGAGGGTACACTAGCACAGATACGCAGTATTTT.

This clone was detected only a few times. As DNA, the CDR3 is TGTGCCAGTAGTGGGCAGGGGGACCAGCCCCAGCATTTT. It yields the protein CASSGQGDQPQHF. The rearrangement joins TRBV19 to TRBJ1-5; 7 bases line up with TRBD1. The CDR3 has 13 residues. J was trimmed by 7 bases and V by 5 bases; bases with no gene match: 5. Germline-derived CDR1 and CDR2 are LNHDA and SQIVND (reference sequence). Full variable domain (rest looked up from reference TRBV19 and TRBJ1-5): DGGITQSPKYLFRKEGQNVTLSCEQNLNHDAMYWYRQDPGQGLRLIYYSQIVNDFQKGDIAEGYSVSREKKESFPLTVTSAQKNPTAFYLCASSGQGDQPQHFGDGTRLSIL.

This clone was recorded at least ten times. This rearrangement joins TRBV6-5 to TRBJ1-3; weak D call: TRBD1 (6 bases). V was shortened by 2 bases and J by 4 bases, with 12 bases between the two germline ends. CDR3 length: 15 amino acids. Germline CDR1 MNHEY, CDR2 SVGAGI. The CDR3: CASSYAGQRGNTIYF. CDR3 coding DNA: TGTGCCAGCAGTTACGCCGGACAGCGCGGAAACACCATATATTTT.